This is a list of T cell receptor beta chains from one sample in a study of cytomegalovirus exposure and HLA in healthy donors. Only in-frame clones appear in the TCRdb table, and some are missing; sequencing was by immunoSEQ multiplex PCR. Of some 91,000 clones listed, roughly three quarters are singletons. The specimen was PBMCs. Receptors originate from an older woman in good health and CMV-seronegative. The CDR3 runs from the conserved cysteine through the conserved F or W. Fields, in order: D gene, J gene, V gene, CDR3 length, clone size, CDR3 DNA, CDR3 protein. A D gene is named only where the DNA matches it firmly. Rows may omit the clone size; those that give it use once, few, many or a size class.

d_gene: TRBD2
j_gene: TRBJ2-1
v_gene: TRBV27
len: 18
abundance: -
CDR3nt: TGTGCCAGCAGCCCAATAACTCTAGCGGGAGGGTCCTACAATGAGCAGTTCTTC
CDR3aa: CASSPITLAGGSYNEQFF

d_gene: TRBD2
j_gene: TRBJ2-5
v_gene: TRBV10-3
len: 14
abundance: -
CDR3nt: TGTGCCATCAGCGGCGGGGGGAAACAAGAGACCCAGTACTTC
CDR3aa: CAISGGGKQETQYF

d_gene: TRBD2
j_gene: TRBJ2-1
v_gene: TRBV5-4
len: 16
abundance: -
CDR3nt: TGTGCCAGCAGCTCGGGACTAGCGGAGCCTTACAATGAGCAGTTCTTC
CDR3aa: CASSSGLAEPYNEQFF

d_gene: TRBD2
j_gene: TRBJ2-1
v_gene: TRBV9
len: 14
abundance: -
CDR3nt: TGTGCCAGCACGAGCGGGAATGTTTACAATGAGCAGTTCTTC
CDR3aa: CASTSGNVYNEQFF

d_gene: TRBD2
j_gene: TRBJ2-5
v_gene: TRBV9
len: 14
abundance: -
CDR3nt: TGTGCCAGCAGCGACGGGGGGGCCAGGGAGACCCAGTACTTC
CDR3aa: CASSDGGARETQYF

d_gene: -
j_gene: TRBJ2-5
v_gene: TRBV20-1
len: 10
abundance: -
CDR3nt: TGCAGTGCAGGGGTAGAGACCCAGTACTTC
CDR3aa: CSAGVETQYF

d_gene: -
j_gene: TRBJ1-1
v_gene: TRBV15
len: 15
abundance: -
CDR3nt: TGTGCCACCAGCAGGGCCACAGGGATGAACACTGAAGCTTTCTTT
CDR3aa: CATSRATGMNTEAFF

d_gene: -
j_gene: TRBJ2-1
v_gene: TRBV30
len: 14
abundance: -
CDR3nt: TGTGCCTGGAGTGTACGCACCCTATACAATGAGCAGTTCTTC
CDR3aa: CAWSVRTLYNEQFF

d_gene: -
j_gene: TRBJ1-4
v_gene: TRBV2
len: 13
abundance: -
CDR3nt: TGTGCCTCCCAGGCTGGGTATAATGAAAAACTGTTTTTT
CDR3aa: CASQAGYNEKLFF

d_gene: -
j_gene: TRBJ1-4
v_gene: TRBV7-6
len: 14
abundance: -
CDR3nt: TGTGCCAGCAGCTTAGGGGGCCATAATGAAAAACTGTTTTTT
CDR3aa: CASSLGGHNEKLFF

d_gene: TRBD1
j_gene: TRBJ2-2
v_gene: TRBV5-1
len: 15
abundance: -
CDR3nt: TGCGCCAGCAGCTTGGCCGACAGGGACCCCGGGGAGCTGTTTTTT
CDR3aa: CASSLADRDPGELFF

d_gene: TRBD1
j_gene: TRBJ1-6
v_gene: TRBV9
len: 14
abundance: -
CDR3nt: TGTGCCAGCAGCGCTCGACAGGGGAACTCACCCCTCCACTTT
CDR3aa: CASSARQGNSPLHF

d_gene: -
j_gene: TRBJ2-5
v_gene: TRBV25-1
len: 13
abundance: -
CDR3nt: TGTGCCAGCACCCTGAGGGTCGGGGAGACCCAGTACTTC
CDR3aa: CASTLRVGETQYF

d_gene: -
j_gene: TRBJ2-1
v_gene: TRBV27
len: 14
abundance: -
CDR3nt: TGTGCCAGCAGTTTAGGGCAGACCACGGGGGAGCAGTTCTTC
CDR3aa: CASSLGQTTGEQFF

d_gene: -
j_gene: TRBJ1-5
v_gene: TRBV6-5
len: 13
abundance: -
CDR3nt: TGTGCCAGCAGCCCCGGGGGAAATCAGCCCCAGCATTTT
CDR3aa: CASSPGGNQPQHF

d_gene: TRBD2
j_gene: TRBJ2-5
v_gene: TRBV19
len: 13
abundance: -
CDR3nt: TGTGCCAGTAGTATGACTAGCGGGGAGACCCAGTACTTC
CDR3aa: CASSMTSGETQYF

d_gene: TRBD2
j_gene: TRBJ2-7
v_gene: TRBV7-2
len: 15
abundance: -
CDR3nt: TGTGCCAGCAGCTTAATTGGCGGGGGTACCTACGAGCAGTACTTC
CDR3aa: CASSLIGGGTYEQYF

d_gene: -
j_gene: TRBJ1-1
v_gene: TRBV4-2
len: 12
abundance: few
CDR3nt: TGTGCCAGCAGCCTGGACAACGCTGAAGCTTTCTTT
CDR3aa: CASSLDNAEAFF

d_gene: -
j_gene: TRBJ2-3
v_gene: TRBV18
len: 16
abundance: -
CDR3nt: TGTGCCAGCTCACCGATGACAGGCTGGGACACAGATACGCAGTATTTT
CDR3aa: CASSPMTGWDTDTQYF

d_gene: -
j_gene: TRBJ1-3
v_gene: TRBV6-1
len: 16
abundance: -
CDR3nt: TGTGCCAGCAGTGCGCAGGGCCCCAGCTCTGGAAACACCATATATTTT
CDR3aa: CASSAQGPSSGNTIYF

d_gene: TRBD2
j_gene: TRBJ2-2
v_gene: TRBV2
len: 16
abundance: -
CDR3nt: TGTGCCAGCACCCGTCCTAGCGGGGAGAACACCGGGGAGCTGTTTTTT
CDR3aa: CASTRPSGENTGELFF

d_gene: -
j_gene: TRBJ1-1
v_gene: TRBV5-6
len: 11
abundance: -
CDR3nt: TGTGCCAGCAGCTTTAGGGGAGAAGCTTTCTTT
CDR3aa: CASSFRGEAFF

d_gene: -
j_gene: TRBJ1-6
v_gene: TRBV7-6
len: 15
abundance: -
CDR3nt: TGTGCCAGCAGCCTGGAACCAGGCGCCCTTTCACCCCTCCACTTT
CDR3aa: CASSLEPGALSPLHF

d_gene: -
j_gene: TRBJ1-3
v_gene: TRBV10-2
len: 16
abundance: once
CDR3nt: TGCGCCAGCAGTATAGGGACTGCCGTCTCTGGAAACACCATATATTTT
CDR3aa: CASSIGTAVSGNTIYF

d_gene: -
j_gene: TRBJ1-5
v_gene: TRBV19
len: 14
abundance: -
CDR3nt: TGTGCCAGTAGTCAAGGGACAAGTTATCAGCCCCAGCATTTT
CDR3aa: CASSQGTSYQPQHF

d_gene: -
j_gene: TRBJ1-2
v_gene: TRBV15
len: 16
abundance: -
CDR3nt: TGTGCCACCAGCAGAGATGCTTCTGGGGGGAACTATGGCTACACCTTC
CDR3aa: CATSRDASGGNYGYTF

d_gene: TRBD1
j_gene: TRBJ1-1
v_gene: TRBV5-1
len: 14
abundance: once
CDR3nt: TGCGCCAGCAGCACGGGACAGGAGAACACTGAAGCTTTCTTT
CDR3aa: CASSTGQENTEAFF

d_gene: -
j_gene: TRBJ1-2
v_gene: TRBV4-1
len: 14
abundance: -
CDR3nt: TGCGCCAGCAGCCAAGAGCGAAGTAACTATGGCTACACCTTC
CDR3aa: CASSQERSNYGYTF

d_gene: TRBD1
j_gene: TRBJ2-7
v_gene: TRBV11-2
len: 14
abundance: -
CDR3nt: TGTGCCAGCAGCCTGGGACAGGGGGCCTACGAGCAGTACTTC
CDR3aa: CASSLGQGAYEQYF

d_gene: -
j_gene: TRBJ1-2
v_gene: TRBV6-5
len: 12
abundance: -
CDR3nt: TGTGCCACCTGGGAGCGTGACTATGGCTACACCTTC
CDR3aa: CATWERDYGYTF

d_gene: TRBD1
j_gene: TRBJ2-3
v_gene: TRBV19
len: 14
abundance: -
CDR3nt: TGTGCCAGTAGCCTAACAGGGGGCACAGATACGCAGTATTTT
CDR3aa: CASSLTGGTDTQYF

d_gene: -
j_gene: TRBJ2-6
v_gene: TRBV15
len: 16
abundance: -
CDR3nt: TGTGCCACCAGCAGAGATCTAAAGGAGGGGGCCAACGTCCTGACTTTC
CDR3aa: CATSRDLKEGANVLTF

d_gene: -
j_gene: TRBJ2-3
v_gene: TRBV11-3
len: 15
abundance: -
CDR3nt: TGTGCCAGCAGCTTAGATGGAGACAGGTCAGATACGCAGTATTTT
CDR3aa: CASSLDGDRSDTQYF

d_gene: TRBD2
j_gene: TRBJ2-1
v_gene: TRBV6-5
len: 14
abundance: -
CDR3nt: TGTGCCAGCAGTACGAGGACTAGCATGAATGAGCAGTTCTTC
CDR3aa: CASSTRTSMNEQFF

d_gene: TRBD1
j_gene: TRBJ1-3
v_gene: TRBV29-1
len: 14
abundance: -
CDR3nt: TGCAGCGTTGGACAGGGGGCGTTTGGAAACACCATATATTTT
CDR3aa: CSVGQGAFGNTIYF